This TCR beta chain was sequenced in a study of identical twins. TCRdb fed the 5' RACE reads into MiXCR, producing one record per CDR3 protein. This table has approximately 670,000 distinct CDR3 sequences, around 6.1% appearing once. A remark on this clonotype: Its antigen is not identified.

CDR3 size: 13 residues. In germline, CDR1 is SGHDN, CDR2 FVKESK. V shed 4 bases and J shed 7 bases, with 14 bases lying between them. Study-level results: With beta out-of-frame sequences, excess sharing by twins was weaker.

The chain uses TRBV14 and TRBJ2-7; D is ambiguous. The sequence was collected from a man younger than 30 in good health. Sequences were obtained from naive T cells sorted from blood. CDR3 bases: TGTGCCAGCAGCCCTGGGCCAGTCGGTGAGCAGTACTTC. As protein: CASSPGPVGEQYF.